This T cell receptor beta chain was identified during a study of cytomegalovirus exposure and HLA in healthy donors. In its sample, this clone was seen once. The antigen remains unidentified. General study findings and limits: When analyzed later, a missense DCLRE1C variant was found to be linked to TCR beta V- and J-gene trimming. Among the CMV-associated chains, three were confirmed in vitro as specific for CMV antigens.

The study ran its PCR with 60 Vbeta and 13 Jbeta primers. Assay used: immunoSEQ multiplex PCR; TCRdb lists only in-frame clones, some missing. This table has about 100,000 clones, approximately 79% appearing once. Nominally healthy donors provided the samples, though records likely missed some immune exposures. The CDR3 consists of 15 residues. With 0 bases removed from V and 5 bases from J, the gap between germline ends came to 14 bases. Germline loops: CDR1 SGDLS, CDR2 YYNGEE. The TCR sequence derives from a woman aged 60 to 75 in good health and CMV-seropositive. Input material: PBMCs. V gene TRBV9 combines with J gene TRBJ2-5, with D possibly TRBD2 on 6 matching bases. CDR3 sequence reads: CASSVGQSRGETQYF. The CDR3 DNA sequence: TGTGCCAGCAGCGTAGGACAGTCTCGGGGGGAGACCCAGTACTTC.